The rows below give T cell receptor beta chains drawn from one sample of a study of regulatory T cells in long-lasting Graves disease. TCRdb analysed the multiplex PCR reads with MiXCR anew, one entry per CDR3 protein. The table has 400,000 to 500,000 distinct CDR3 sequences, 15% seen once. These records were also assigned to another study, of T cells in Graves' hyperthyroidism and ophthalmopathy.

Specimen: peripheral blood mononuclear cells (PBMCs), collected at new diagnosis, from a patient treated with antithyroid drugs. These TCRs come from a woman aged 40 to 50 with Graves disease. Both conserved end residues are part of each CDR3. The D gene is left open where the match is weak. Where a row states a size, it is once, few, many or the class of an expanded clone; other rows omit it.

TRBJ2-2,.,many,TRBV4-3,CASSPTRIGTGELFF,TGCGCCAGCAGCCCAACAAGGATTGGAACCGGGGAGCTGTTTTTT
TRBJ2-7,TRBD1,.,TRBV20-1,CSASQTGGAEQYF,TGCAGTGCTTCCCAGACAGGGGGCGCCGAGCAGTACTTC
TRBJ1-6,.,few,TRBV5-4,CASSPQAPGSPLHF,TGTGCCAGCAGCCCACAGGCCCCGGGTTCGCCCCTCCACTTT
TRBJ2-7,.,.,TRBV15,CATGLDSYEQYF,TGTGCCACCGGGCTAGACTCCTACGAGCAGTACTTC
TRBJ1-5,.,many,TRBV12-3/TRBV12-4,CASSFGGGNNQPQHF,TGTGCCAGCAGTTTTGGAGGGGGAAATAATCAGCCCCAGCATTTT
TRBJ1-1,TRBD1,.,TRBV19,CASSVMPGQGGRDTEAFF,TGTGCCAGTAGTGTCATGCCGGGACAGGGAGGTAGGGACACTGAAGCTTTCTTT
TRBJ2-5,TRBD2,few,TRBV3-1,CASQKREGRETQYF,TGTGCCAGCCAAAAGCGGGAGGGCCGGGAGACCCAGTACTTC
TRBJ2-3,.,many,TRBV2,CASSEALGLDTDTQYF,TGTGCCAGCAGTGAAGCGCTCGGACTTGACACAGATACGCAGTATTTT
TRBJ1-5,.,.,TRBV4-1,CASSPEEGSNQPQHF,TGCGCCAGCAGCCCCGAGGAGGGGAGCAATCAGCCCCAGCATTTT
TRBJ2-1,.,many,TRBV20-1,CSARDRAAVYEQFF,TGCAGTGCTAGAGATCGGGCAGCGGTCTATGAGCAGTTCTTC
TRBJ2-1,TRBD1,many,TRBV6-2/TRBV6-3,CASSAGGREQFF,TGTGCCAGCAGTGCAGGGGGACGGGAGCAGTTCTTC
TRBJ2-1,.,.,TRBV6-4,CASSVQPGFAYNEQFF,TGTGCCAGCAGTGTTCAACCCGGTTTTGCCTACAATGAGCAGTTCTTC
TRBJ1-1,.,.,TRBV2,CASNSEGGGTEAFF,TGTGCCAGCAATTCCGAGGGGGGAGGAACTGAAGCTTTCTTT
TRBJ2-5,TRBD1,many,TRBV5-4,CASSPDEGQGRETQYF,TGTGCCAGCAGCCCCGATGAAGGACAGGGAAGGGAGACCCAGTACTTC
TRBJ1-1,TRBD1,.,TRBV10-3,CAISEGTGGDEAFF,TGTGCCATCAGTGAGGGGACAGGGGGAGATGAAGCTTTCTTT
TRBJ2-7,.,many,TRBV3-1,CASSQDKNRFYEQYF,TGTGCCAGCAGCCAAGATAAGAACAGATTCTACGAGCAGTACTTC